These 25 T cell receptor beta chains were sequenced from one sample in a study of prognosis after radiotherapy for stage I lung cancer. Genomic DNA was subjected to two-round multiplex PCR for amplification of TCR beta CDR3. First-round PCR used primers specific to each TRBV and TRBJ gene. TCRdb re-derived calls from the multiplex PCR reads in MiXCR, one entry per CDR3 protein. Here the sample spans fewer than 25,000 distinct CDR3 sequences, more than 40% being singletons. Sequenced material: PBMCs, taken before or after stereotactic body radiation therapy (not recorded which). Receptors originate from a donor at least 50 years old with non-small cell lung cancer.

By share of the sample, this clonotype is medium-sized. The chain recombines TRBV6-1 with TRBJ1-2; 7 nucleotides match TRBD1. The germline gives CDR1 MNHNS, CDR2 SASEGT. This CDR3 contains 13 residues. V dropped 6 bases and J dropped 5; count of bases not matched to a gene: 6. Written as DNA, the CDR3 is TGTGCCAGCAGCAAGGGACAGTTTTATGGCTACACCTTC. It encodes CASSKGQFYGYTF.

Details on this clonotype: Only one base separates this from a far larger clonotype, so it likely reflects a read error. The V gene is TRBV6-4, the J gene TRBJ2-7, with 9 bases lining up with TRBD2. This CDR3 is 16 amino acids long. The V segment lost 6 bases and the J segment 2 bases; nucleotides outside the gene matches: 11. Germline V gene data show CDR1 as MRHNA and CDR2 as SNTAGT. The DNA for the CDR3 is TGTGCCAGCAGGACCGAAGGGGGACTAGCCCCCTACGAGCAGTACTTC. It is translated as CASRTEGGLAPYEQYF.

Comment on this clonotype: A far larger clone is just one base off, so this is likely a read error. This chain joins TRBV6-6 and TRBJ2-5, with TRBD2 matching over 12 bases. This CDR3 is 18 amino acids long. With 1 base clipped from V and 2 bases from J, the junction kept 8 bases outside the gene matches. CDR1 is MNHNY, CDR2 SVGAGI, per germline (reference sequence). This CDR3 reads CASSYWTSGVRRQETQYF. The CDR3 DNA reads as TGTGCCAGCAGTTACTGGACTAGCGGGGTCCGGAGACAAGAGACCCAGTACTTC.

This clonotype occurred many times. One junction end disagrees with the germline gene, perhaps due to a read error. The V and J genes are TRBV5-1 and TRBJ2-7; D gene ambiguous. This CDR3 contains 16 residues. The germline CDR1 and CDR2 sequences are SGHRS and YFSETQ. The DNA of the CDR3 is TGCGTCAGCAGCTTGGAAAGTTCCGGAGAGTCCTACGAGCAGTACTTC. Its translation: CVSSLESSGESYEQYF.

This clonotype was seen many times. V is TRBV7-2 and J is TRBJ2-3; 9 bases are a match to TRBD2. CDR3 size: 16 residues. Germline V CDR1 and CDR2: SGHTA, FQGNSA. Trimming at V came to 5 bases and at J to 5 bases, leaving 11 bases not matched to a gene. DNA for the CDR3: TGTGCCAGCAGCCCCCGAAGACTAGCGGATGGAGATACGCAGTATTTT. As protein: CASSPRRLADGDTQYF.

In its sample, this clonotype was seen many times. The chain links TRBV7-2 to TRBJ2-7; D gene unclear. The CDR3 runs to 12 residues. From germline, CDR1 is SGHTA and CDR2 FQGNSA. The germline V and J ends were trimmed by 5 bases and 6 bases, with 11 bases remaining between them. As DNA, the CDR3 is TGTGCCAGCAGCCGAGATAAACTCGAGCAGTACTTC. This encodes CASSRDKLEQYF.

Sample share makes this clonotype medium-sized. CDR3 in amino acids: CATSDRQGGYTF. DNA for the CDR3: TGTGCCACCAGTGACCGACAGGGTGGCTACACCTTC. The chain uses TRBV24-1 and TRBJ1-2; 7 bases fit TRBD1. V lost 4 bases and J lost 7; bases outside the gene matches: 2. From germline, CDR1 is KGHDR and CDR2 SFDVKD. The CDR3 covers 12 residues.

This clonotype showed up just once. The chain employs TRBV19 and TRBJ2-7, with D unresolved. The CDR3 is 13 residues long. CDR1 and CDR2 from the germline V gene are LNHDA and SQIVND (reference sequence). V was clipped by 1 base and J by 10 bases, with 14 bases between them. The chain's CDR3 is CASSIGARYYQYF. CDR3 bases: TGTGCCAGTAGTATAGGAGCGCGGTACTATCAGTACTTC.

This clonotype was counted many times. V is TRBV6-1 and J is TRBJ1-2; 11 positions agree with TRBD1. The germline V gene encodes CDR1 MNHNS and CDR2 SASEGT. The CDR3 is 13 residues long. Trimming took 8 bases from V and 4 from J; bases not matched to a gene: 3. The CDR3 loop is CASEGQGVYGYTF. The CDR3 DNA reads as TGTGCCAGCGAGGGACAGGGGGTCTATGGCTACACCTTC.

This clonotype was counted once. The chain has TRBV7-2 and TRBJ1-5, with 7 positions matching TRBD1. Germline CDR1 reads SGHTA; CDR2 reads FQGNSA. The CDR3 is made up of 15 amino acids. V dropped 5 bases and J dropped 8; count of bases not matched to a gene: 12. CDR3 bases: TGTGCCAGCAGCCTAAGACAGGGCGGGTATAAGCCCCAGCATTTT. Translated: CASSLRQGGYKPQHF.

In its sample, this clonotype was seen many times. The chain couples TRBV15 to TRBJ1-2; TRBD1 matches at 7 bases. The length of the CDR3 is 13 residues. V shed 1 base, J shed 8 bases, and the junction held 4 bases outside the gene matches. Germline V gene data show CDR1 as LNHNV and CDR2 as YYDKDF (reference sequence). The CDR3: CATSRVRGQGYTF. DNA of the CDR3: TGTGCCACCAGCAGAGTAAGGGGGCAGGGCTACACCTTC. The variable domain in full, with the rest retrieved from reference TRBV15 and TRBJ1-2, is DAMVIQNPRYQVTQFGKPVTLSCSQTLNHNVMYWYQQKSSQAPKLLFHYYDKDFNNEADTPDNFQSRRPNTSFCFLDIRSPGLGDTAMYLCATSRVRGQGYTFGSGTRLTVV.

In its sample, this clonotype was seen a few times. Its ends do not fully match the called genes, so a read error is possible. The chain is built from TRBV19 and TRBJ2-1; TRBD2 aligns across 8 bases. The germline CDR1 and CDR2 sequences are LNHDA and SQIVND (reference sequence). This CDR3 comprises 14 residues. The CDR3 nucleotides are TGTGCCAATAAAGAGACTAGCGCGTCCAATGAGCAATTCTTC. Its translation: CANKETSASNEQFF. The full variable domain, with the rest looked up from reference TRBV19 and TRBJ2-1, is DGGITQSPKYLFRKEGQNVTLSCEQNLNHDAMYWYRQDPGQGLRLIYYSQIVNDFQKGDIAEGYSVSREKKESFPLTVTSAQKNPTAFYLCANKETSASNEQFFGPGTRLTVL.

This clonotype was observed many times. This chain links TRBV27 with TRBJ2-7; maybe TRBD1 (6 bases). V was cut by 10 bases and J by 3 bases, with 22 bases left in between. In germline, CDR1 is MNHEY, CDR2 SMNVEV (reference sequence). CDR3 length: 15 amino acids. CDR3 in DNA: TGTGCCACCTCCCCCTTACAGGGCCCCGGCTACGAGCAGTACTTC. Protein product: CATSPLQGPGYEQYF.

The chain is built from TRBV27 and TRBJ1-2, with D possibly TRBD1 on 6 matching bases. Germline CDR1 reads MNHEY; CDR2 reads SMNVEV (reference sequence). The CDR3 covers 15 residues. V was shortened by 6 bases and J by 2 bases, with 16 bases between the two germline ends. The CDR3 reads CASRPLTGPNYGYTF. As DNA, the CDR3 is TGTGCCAGCAGACCCCTGACAGGTCCCAACTATGGCTACACCTTC.

The chain combines TRBV24-1 with TRBJ2-2, with 7 bases fitting TRBD1. Trimming took 2 bases from V and 2 from J; bases not matched to a gene: 7. This CDR3 comprises 17 residues. Germline V gives CDR1 KGHDR, CDR2 SFDVKD. The chain's CDR3 is CATSDSPGTDNTGELFF. CDR3 sequence (DNA): TGTGCCACCAGTGATTCCCCCGGGACAGATAACACCGGGGAGCTGTTTTTT.

By its share, this clonotype is medium-sized. The chain carries TRBV15 and TRBJ1-2; perhaps TRBD1 as D (6 bases). This CDR3 contains 15 residues. Per germline, CDR1 LNHNV and CDR2 YYDKDF (reference sequence). The germline V and J ends were trimmed by 0 bases and 0 bases, with 8 bases remaining between them. The CDR3 nucleotides are TGTGCCACCAGCAGAGAACAGGGCGCTAACTATGGCTACACCTTC. Its protein is CATSREQGANYGYTF.

This clonotype was counted a single time. A far more abundant clone sits one base away, making this likely a read error. The chain joins TRBV7-2 to TRBJ2-7; a weak D match, TRBD2 (5 bases). V gave up 4 bases and J gave up 10 bases, with 23 bases separating them. The CDR3 loop spans 15 amino acids. Germline CDR1 and CDR2: SGHTA and FQGNSA. The CDR3 DNA sequence: TGTGCCAGCAGCTCAGACTTCCGGCGCGGGCGGTCCCAGTACTTC. It encodes CASSSDFRRGRSQYF.

By share, this clonotype counts as medium-sized (0.01 to 0.1%). V is TRBV2 and J is TRBJ1-2, with a weak D call TRBD1 (6 bases). CDR3 length equals 13 residues. Trimming left V 5 bases short and J 4 bases short, with 11 bases between. Germline lookup yields CDR1 SNHLY and CDR2 FYNNEI. CDR3 sequence: CASSTGNRYGYTF. The CDR3 coding sequence is TGTGCCAGCAGTACAGGGAATCGCTATGGCTACACCTTC.

This clonotype occurred many times. V and J are TRBV7-2 and TRBJ1-4; D gene ambiguous. CDR1 and CDR2 from the germline V gene are SGHTA and FQGNSA. The CDR3 is 11 residues long. The V and J ends lost 2 bases and 10 bases respectively, with 5 bases between them. CDR3 sequence: CASSLRGKLFF. For the CDR3, the DNA is TGTGCCAGCAGCTTAAGAGGAAAACTGTTTTTT.

This clonotype rates as medium-sized. This sequence joins TRBV6-4 and TRBJ1-2, with no clear D. This CDR3 has 12 amino acids. Trimming took 5 bases from V and 7 from J, leaving 11 bases between them. CDR1 MRHNA and CDR2 SNTAGT come from the germline V gene. The CDR3 spells CASSSGWGGYTF. In nucleotides, the CDR3 is TGTGCCAGCAGTTCGGGCTGGGGTGGCTACACCTTC.

This clonotype has ten or more counts. The chain links TRBV5-6 to TRBJ2-7; D call uncertain. The CDR3 is 12 amino acids. CDR1 and CDR2 (germline): SGHDT, YYEEEE. Trimming stripped 4 bases from V and 3 bases from J, with 8 bases between. CDR3 DNA sequence: TGTGCCAGCAGCCTGGGTTACTACGAGCAGTACTTC. Its translation: CASSLGYYEQYF.

The chain recombines TRBV6-4 with TRBJ2-2; D call uncertain. The V gene lost 4 bases and the J gene lost 4 bases, with 7 bases spanning the gap. The CDR3 loop spans 13 amino acids. Germline V CDR1 and CDR2: MRHNA, SNTAGT. The CDR3 sequence is CASSAGSTGELFF. CDR3 bases: TGTGCCAGCAGTGCAGGCTCCACCGGGGAGCTGTTTTTT.

This clonotype was observed once. V is TRBV7-9 and J is TRBJ2-7; D is undetermined. V gave up 5 bases and J gave up 4 bases, with 6 bases separating them. The germline gives CDR1 SEHNR, CDR2 FQNEAQ (reference sequence). The CDR3 contains 11 residues. The DNA for the CDR3 is TGTGCCAGCAGCCCCATGTACGAGCAGTACTTC. Amino acid sequence: CASSPMYEQYF.

A word on this clonotype: The CDR3 end shows no conserved phenylalanine or tryptophan, and so a read error is likely. V usage is TRBV12-3 or TRBV12-4 and J usage is TRBJ2-3; D possibly corresponds to TRBD2 (6 bases). The V and J ends lost 6 bases and 7 bases respectively, with 20 bases between them. The CDR3 runs to 15 residues. CDR3 coding DNA: TGTGCCAGCAGCTACCGGACGGGGGTGGCATATACGCAGTATCTT. It is translated as CASSYRTGVAYTQYL.

A note on this clonotype: A read error may be the cause here, since a much bigger clone is one base away. The V gene is TRBV5-4, the J gene TRBJ2-1, with D perhaps assigned TRBD1 or TRBD2 (5 bases each). The V gene's germline CDR1 is SGHNT and CDR2 YYREEE (reference sequence). This CDR3 region has 14 residues. V dropped 0 bases and J dropped 10 bases, with 14 bases sitting between them. The DNA for the CDR3 is TGTGCCAGCAGCTTGGATGCGTTTCGGGACGAGCAGTTCTTC. It specifies CASSLDAFRDEQFF.